This TCR beta chain comes out of a study of blood T cell repertoires in COVID-19. Overall study context: Donors in the United States, Italy and Spain gave samples during acute or convalescent COVID-19.

Participant-given clinical history determined each cohort assignment. Authors' processing steps: Amplification with reference gene primers provided the estimates of nucleated cell counts. The table came from immunoSEQ multiplex PCR; TCRdb's copy has only in-frame clones and leaves some out. That table supplies the V and J calls and clone size; D and trimming were determined from the DNA. Of 200,000 to 250,000 clones in the sample, roughly 89% were seen once. The CDR3 is made up of 18 amino acids. V lost 3 bases and J lost 6; bases outside the gene matches: 9. Germline lookup yields CDR1 MGHRA and CDR2 YSYEKL.

The chain employs TRBV4-1 and TRBJ1-6; 12 bases are a match to TRBD1. The sequencing sample was made of PBMCs or T cells enriched from blood (not recorded which). The receptor was isolated from a man aged 30 to 39 who had been exposed to COVID-19. Here the CDR3 DNA reads TGCGCCAGCAGCCAGATTGGGACAGGGGGCAAACTTAATTCACCCCTCCACTTT. It yields the protein CASSQIGTGGKLNSPLHF.